These 26 T cell receptor beta chains came from one sample sequenced in a study of T cell responses to AZD1222 COVID-19 vaccine. This table comes from immunoSEQ multiplex PCR, and its TCRdb copy is limited to in-frame clones, with some not included. Counted here are roughly 120,000 clones, about nine tenths occurring once; the ten biggest clones make up over 15%. Sequencing was performed on peripheral blood, taken on day 0 of MenACWY control vaccination. These receptors all come from an adult in good health.

This chain uses TRBV7-9 with TRBJ1-6, with D possibly matching TRBD1 (5 bases). Germline loops: CDR1 SEHNR, CDR2 FQNEAQ (reference sequence). The CDR3 is made up of 12 amino acids. V dropped 2 bases and J dropped 14 bases, with 10 bases sitting between them. The CDR3 reads CASSLLEGTLHF. The CDR3 DNA reads as TGTGCCAGCAGCTTATTGGAGGGGACCCTCCACTTT.

This chain connects TRBV12-3 or TRBV12-4 to TRBJ1-2, with a weak D call TRBD1 (5 bases). This CDR3 spans 12 amino acids. V was cut by 3 bases and J by 8 bases, with 10 bases left in between. The CDR3 DNA reads TGTGCCAGCAGTTTTGGGGGGACCGGCTACACCTTC. Translation: CASSFGGTGYTF.

This chain links TRBV18 with TRBJ1-2; 10 bases are a match to TRBD1. Germline CDR1 is KGHSH and CDR2 is LQKENI. With 2 bases clipped from V and 5 bases from J, the junction kept 8 bases outside the gene matches. CDR3 length: 16 residues. The CDR3 sequence is CASSPADRGRRYGYTF. The CDR3, as DNA: TGTGCCAGCTCACCAGCCGACAGGGGGCGCCGGTATGGCTACACCTTC.

The chain joins TRBV30 to TRBJ1-1, with D tentatively TRBD1 (5 bases). Germline loops: CDR1 GTSNPN, CDR2 SVGIG (reference sequence). Trimming cost V 8 bases and J 3 bases, with 13 bases left between them. This CDR3 region has 12 residues. CDR3 in DNA: TGTGCCCTATGGGGCGGTTACACTGAAGCTTTCTTT. Translation: CALWGGYTEAFF.

The CDR3 is CASSLGLAGGRLETQYF. The CDR3 nucleotides are TGTGCCAGCAGTCTCGGACTAGCGGGAGGGCGGCTGGAGACCCAGTACTTC. The J gene is TRBJ2-5, the V gene TRBV28; 15 bases agree with TRBD2. V lost 5 bases and J lost 5; bases outside the gene matches: 9. Germline assignment: CDR1 MDHEN and CDR2 SYDVKM. This CDR3 has 17 amino acids.

This clone has just one count. This chain joins TRBV6-5 and TRBJ2-1, with 10 bases fitting TRBD2. The CDR3 runs to 16 residues. The trim removed 0 bases at V and 5 bases at J, leaving 4 bases unmatched. Per germline, CDR1 MNHEY and CDR2 SVGAGI. Here the CDR3 reads CASSYSWLAGDNEQFF. As DNA, the CDR3 is TGTGCCAGCAGTTACTCATGGCTAGCGGGAGACAATGAGCAGTTCTTC.

This chain joins TRBV29-1 and TRBJ2-7; TRBD2 is a possible D gene (6 bases). Germline assignment: CDR1 SQVTM and CDR2 ANQGSEA. V was trimmed by 4 bases and J by 2 bases, leaving 9 bases between them. This CDR3 region has 12 residues. Here the CDR3 reads CSVGRGTYEQYF. The CDR3 nucleotides are TGCAGCGTTGGGAGGGGAACCTACGAGCAGTACTTC.

The chain employs TRBV5-1 and TRBJ1-2; a weak D match, TRBD1 (5 bases). Germline V CDR1 and CDR2: SGHRS, YFSETQ. V was clipped by 0 bases and J by 8 bases, with 11 bases between them. The CDR3 sequence is 13 residues long. In DNA, the CDR3 is TGCGCCAGCAGCTTGGAAGGGGTTAAGGGCTACACCTTC. This sequence encodes CASSLEGVKGYTF.

This clone was found once. This chain links TRBV6-5 with TRBJ1-1, with D unclear. Trimming cost V 5 bases and J 2 bases, with 6 bases left between them. Germline CDR1 MNHEY, CDR2 SVGAGI. The CDR3 spans 12 residues. In nucleotides, the CDR3 is TGTGCCAGCAGTCATTTAAACACTGAAGCTTTCTTT. The encoded protein is CASSHLNTEAFF.

The rearrangement joins TRBV24-1 to TRBJ2-2; 12 nucleotides match TRBD1. The CDR3 covers 19 residues. J gave up 3 bases and V 9 bases, and 16 bases lay outside the gene matches. The germline CDR1 and CDR2 sequences are KGHDR and SFDVKD. The CDR3 sequence is CATEDPRGQGAFDTGELFF. CDR3 sequence (DNA): TGTGCCACCGAAGACCCAAGGGGACAGGGGGCTTTCGACACCGGGGAGCTGTTTTTT.

V usage is TRBV5-1 and J usage is TRBJ2-7, with D unresolved. There are 12 residues in the CDR3. Trimming took off 4 bases at V and 0 bases at J, with 5 bases between the two ends. The V gene's germline CDR1 is SGHRS and CDR2 YFSETQ. The CDR3 nucleotides are TGCGCCAGCAGCGCTGCCTCCTACGAGCAGTACTTC. Translating gives CASSAASYEQYF.

This sequence joins TRBV6-5 and TRBJ2-5, with 10 bases lining up with TRBD1. The CDR3 is 14 residues long. CDR1 MNHEY and CDR2 SVGAGI come from the germline V gene. V dropped 6 bases and J dropped 5; count of bases not matched to a gene: 6. CDR3 bases: TGTGCCAGCAGCAGGGACAGGGGAGGGGAGACCCAGTACTTC. Its translation is CASSRDRGGETQYF.

The rearrangement links TRBV6-5 to TRBJ2-2; D is possibly TRBD1 or TRBD2 (5 bases each). The germline V gene has CDR1 MNHEY and CDR2 SVGAGI. V gave up 7 bases and J gave up 5 bases, with 14 bases separating them. The CDR3 extends over 14 amino acids. The CDR3 here is CASTRGADTGELFF. The CDR3 nucleotides are TGTGCCAGCACTCGGGGCGCGGATACCGGGGAGCTGTTTTTT.

The V gene is TRBV6-2 or TRBV6-3, the J gene TRBJ2-3, with D uncertain. The germline gives CDR1 MNHEY, CDR2 SVGEGT. The CDR3 contains 17 residues. The ends were cut back, 6 bases at V and 1 base at J, with 20 bases in the middle. CDR3 coding DNA: TGTGCCAGCAGCCCCCCCCCTCTAGACCGGCGCACAGATACGCAGTATTTT. Its protein is CASSPPPLDRRTDTQYF.

The V and J genes are TRBV27 and TRBJ1-4; maybe TRBD1 (5 bases). V was clipped by 8 bases and J by 0 bases, with 10 bases between them. This CDR3 has 14 residues. The germline V gene encodes CDR1 MNHEY and CDR2 SMNVEV (reference sequence). In DNA, the CDR3 is TGTGCCAGCGGTAGGGGAGCAACTAATGAAAAACTGTTTTTT. Translating gives CASGRGATNEKLFF.

The chain joins TRBV11-2 to TRBJ2-2; D is unresolved. V was pared by 3 bases and J by 7 bases, with 15 bases between. The CDR3 has 15 residues. CDR1 SGHAT and CDR2 FQNNGV come from the germline V gene. The CDR3 coding sequence is TGTGCCAGCAGCTTGAAGGTGGCAGGCGGCGGGGAGCTGTTTTTT. Residues: CASSLKVAGGGELFF.

This chain joins TRBV5-4 and TRBJ2-1, with 9 bases aligning to TRBD1. CDR1 is SGHNT, CDR2 YYREEE, per germline (reference sequence). Trimming cost V 4 bases and J 2 bases; bases outside gene matches: 4. CDR3 length equals 15 residues. In nucleotides, the CDR3 is TGTGCCAGCAGCGCGACAGGGGGGACCTACAATGAGCAGTTCTTC. Encoded protein: CASSATGGTYNEQFF.

The chain joins TRBV5-5 to TRBJ2-4; maybe TRBD1 (6 bases). Germline assignment: CDR1 SGHKS and CDR2 YYEKEE (reference sequence). The CDR3 runs 17 residues. The V and J ends lost 4 bases and 2 bases respectively, with 19 bases between them. The CDR3 nucleotides read TGTGCCAGCAGCCTTTTCGACAGGATCAAGACCAAAAACATTCAGTACTTC. Its protein is CASSLFDRIKTKNIQYF.

V is TRBV5-4 and J is TRBJ1-3, with D tentatively TRBD1 (6 bases). The CDR3 spans 16 residues. Germline CDR1 SGHNT, CDR2 YYREEE (reference sequence). V lost 0 bases to trimming and J lost 4 bases, with 14 bases between them. Written as DNA, the CDR3 is TGTGCCAGCAGCTTGGCGGGTCAGGGGCAAGGAAACACCATATATTTT. Protein: CASSLAGQGQGNTIYF. The full variable domain, with the rest looked up from reference TRBV5-4 and TRBJ1-3, is ETGVTQSPTHLIKTRGQQVTLRCSSQSGHNTVSWYQQALGQGPQFIFQYYREEENGRGNFPPRFSGLQFPNYSSELNVNALELDDSALYLCASSLAGQGQGNTIYFGEGSWLTVV.

The V and J genes are TRBV2 and TRBJ1-1, with 7 nucleotides matching TRBD1. Germline V gene data show CDR1 as SNHLY and CDR2 as FYNNEI. The CDR3 totals 16 residues. V lost 4 bases and J lost 0; bases outside the gene matches: 8. CDR3 DNA: TGTGCCAGCAGTGGAGACAGGGAGACTTTGAACACTGAAGCTTTCTTT. Translated: CASSGDRETLNTEAFF.

This rearrangement joins TRBV27 to TRBJ2-7; perhaps TRBD1 as D (5 bases). Germline-derived CDR1 and CDR2 are MNHEY and SMNVEV (reference sequence). The V end lost 5 bases, the J end lost 7 bases, and 9 bases lay between the germline ends. CDR3 length: 11 amino acids. The CDR3 DNA follows: TGTGCCAGCAGTGGACATGGGGAGCAGTACTTC. This gives the protein CASSGHGEQYF.

This clone was seen a few times. The chain employs TRBV12-3 or TRBV12-4 and TRBJ2-6; no clear D gene. The CDR3 runs 13 residues. The ends were cut back, 8 bases at V and 0 bases at J, with 5 bases in the middle. This chain's CDR3 is CASLYSGANVLTF. The CDR3 DNA follows: TGTGCCAGCCTCTACTCTGGGGCCAACGTCCTGACTTTC.

This clone was seen only once. The V and J genes are TRBV11-2 and TRBJ2-1, with 12 positions matching TRBD2. CDR1 and CDR2 (germline): SGHAT, FQNNGV. The CDR3 runs 15 residues. V lost 5 bases and J lost 5; bases outside the gene matches: 4. CDR3 residues: CASSPRLAGDNEQFF. The CDR3 DNA follows: TGTGCCAGCAGCCCGCGACTAGCGGGAGACAATGAGCAGTTCTTC.

This chain connects TRBV6-5 to TRBJ2-7, with a tentative D call TRBD1 (5 bases). The germline gives CDR1 MNHEY, CDR2 SVGAGI. The V end lost 7 bases, the J end lost 6 bases, and 22 bases lay between the germline ends. This CDR3 spans 15 amino acids. The CDR3 DNA reads as TGTGCCAGCAAGGGTAGGGGTGTCTTCGTCTCCGAGCAGTACTTC. This translates into CASKGRGVFVSEQYF.

The chain combines TRBV30 with TRBJ2-7; tentatively, D is TRBD2 (7 bases). V shed 0 bases and J shed 2 bases, with 11 bases lying between them. Germline V gene data show CDR1 as GTSNPN and CDR2 as SVGIG (reference sequence). The CDR3 has 14 residues. Here the CDR3 reads CAWSVGGVTYEQYF. CDR3 DNA sequence: TGTGCCTGGAGTGTAGGGGGGGTCACCTACGAGCAGTACTTC.

V is TRBV20-1 and J is TRBJ1-2, with D possibly being TRBD1 (6 bases). Germline V gives CDR1 DFQATT, CDR2 SNEGSKA (reference sequence). CDR3 size: 14 residues. Trimming took 3 bases from V and 3 from J, leaving 14 bases between them. This CDR3 reads CSASPRGQDYGYTF. CDR3 sequence (DNA): TGCAGTGCTAGTCCCCGGGGGCAAGACTATGGCTACACCTTC.